This T cell receptor (beta chain) appears in the sequencing data of a study of blood T cell repertoires in COVID-19. Overall study: Donors in the United States, Italy and Spain gave samples during acute or convalescent COVID-19. The analysed material was cDNA or gDNA that came from T cells, B-cell-depleted T cells, or PBMCs.

The authors' processing: Researchers report that nucleated cell counts were estimated from reference gene primer amplification. Profiling relied on immunoSEQ multiplex PCR, and the TCRdb table lists in-frame clones only, not all of them. V and J calls and clone size come straight from that table; D and trimming were deduced from the DNA. The sample includes roughly 90,000 clones, around three quarters seen only once; the top ten take 10%. This clonotype was obtained from a woman in her sixties or seventies with acute or convalescent COVID-19. The sequenced material came from peripheral blood.

CDR3 loop: CASSLGQGESDTQYF. The DNA of the CDR3 is TGTGCCAGCAGCTTAGGCCAGGGGGAATCAGATACGCAGTATTTT. The genes are TRBV11-2 and TRBJ2-3; 7 nucleotides align to TRBD1. The CDR3 consists of 15 residues. The germline V gene encodes CDR1 SGHAT and CDR2 FQNNGV. J lost 4 bases, V lost 1 base, and 5 bases had no gene match. The whole variable domain, remainder taken from reference TRBV11-2 and TRBJ2-3, is EAGVAQSPRYKIIEKRQSVAFWCNPISGHATLYWYQQILGQGPKLLIQFQNNGVVDDSQLPKDRFSAERLKGVDSTLKIQPAKLEDSAVYLCASSLGQGESDTQYFGPGTRLTVL.